The clone carrying this T cell receptor (beta chain) was detected only a few times. This CDR3 region has 15 residues. V was pared by 1 base and J by 6 bases, with 15 bases between. Germline V gives CDR1 SGHAT, CDR2 FQNNGV. These data originate in a study of blood T cell repertoires in COVID-19. About the research overall: The cDNA or gDNA used as material had been derived from T cells, B-cell-depleted T cells, or PBMCs.

Data came from immunoSEQ multiplex PCR; TCRdb stores just in-frame clones and leaves some out. This sample has approximately 280,000 clones; approximately 82% occur once, and the top ten carry 4.5% to 6%. Participants were aged 18 to 89 years, lived in 24 US areas, and enrolled virtually. Sequenced material: PBMCs or T cells enriched from blood (not recorded which). The source of this sequence is a man in his forties who had been exposed to COVID-19. The J gene is TRBJ2-5, the V gene TRBV11-2; the D is unclear. The CDR3 reads CASSLGVQIKKTQYF. For the CDR3, the DNA is TGTGCCAGCAGCTTAGGTGTACAGATCAAGAAGACCCAGTACTTC.